The present entry profiles one T cell receptor beta chain with its context. Antigen: not known. Produced via immunoSEQ multiplex PCR; TCRdb's table is partial and in-frame only. The table has tens of thousands of clones, around 90% seen once; the top ten hold over 1%. V gave up 10 bases and J gave up 2 bases, with 12 bases separating them. The CDR3 totals 12 residues. Per germline, CDR1 MNHEY and CDR2 SVGAGI. This sample was taken from a study of T cell responses to AZD1222 COVID-19 vaccine. At the level of the study: Pooling covered second doses at about 4 or about 12 weeks. The study, taken as a whole, reports: Samples come after the peak T cell response, not at day 14. There were mostly white British donors and more females than males, and clonal diversity was possibly underestimated. The number of AZD1222 recipients seropositive at baseline was only five to seven.

Sequencing used peripheral blood, obtained on day 0 of AZD1222 vaccination. The genes are TRBV6-5 and TRBJ2-7; D perhaps matches TRBD2 (5 bases). The receptor was derived from an adult in good health. The DNA of the CDR3 is TGTGCCACCGCGGGCTTCACCTACGAGCAGTACTTC. Residues: CATAGFTYEQYF.